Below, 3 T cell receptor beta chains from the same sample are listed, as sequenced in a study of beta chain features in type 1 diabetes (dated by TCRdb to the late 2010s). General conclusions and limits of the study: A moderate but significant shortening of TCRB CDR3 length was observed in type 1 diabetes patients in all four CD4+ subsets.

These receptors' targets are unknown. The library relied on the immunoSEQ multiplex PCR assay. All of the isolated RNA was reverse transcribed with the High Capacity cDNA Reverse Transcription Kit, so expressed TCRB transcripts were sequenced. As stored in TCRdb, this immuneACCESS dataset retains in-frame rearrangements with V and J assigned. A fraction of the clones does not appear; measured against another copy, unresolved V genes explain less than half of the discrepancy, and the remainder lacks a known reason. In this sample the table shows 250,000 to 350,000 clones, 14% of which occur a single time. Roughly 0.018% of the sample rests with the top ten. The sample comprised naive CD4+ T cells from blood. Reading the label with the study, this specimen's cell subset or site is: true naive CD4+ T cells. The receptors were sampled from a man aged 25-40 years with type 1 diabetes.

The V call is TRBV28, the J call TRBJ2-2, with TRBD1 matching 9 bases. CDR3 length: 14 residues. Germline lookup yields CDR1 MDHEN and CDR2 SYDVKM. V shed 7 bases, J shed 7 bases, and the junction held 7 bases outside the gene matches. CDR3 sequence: CASTPDRGNGELFF. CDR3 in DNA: TGTGCCAGCACTCCGGACAGGGGTAACGGGGAGCTGTTTTTT.

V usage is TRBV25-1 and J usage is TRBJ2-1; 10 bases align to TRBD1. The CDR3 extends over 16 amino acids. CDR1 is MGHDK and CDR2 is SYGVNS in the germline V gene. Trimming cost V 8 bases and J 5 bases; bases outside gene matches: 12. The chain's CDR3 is CASSDSPGQGHNEQFF. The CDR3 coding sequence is TGTGCCAGCTCCGATTCGCCGGGACAGGGGCACAATGAGCAGTTCTTC. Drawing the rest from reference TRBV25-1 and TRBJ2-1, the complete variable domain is EADIYQTPRYLVIGTGKKITLECSQTMGHDKMYWYQQDPGMELHLIHYSYGVNSTEKGDLSSESTVSRIRTEHFPLTLESARPSHTSQYLCASSDSPGQGHNEQFFGPGTRLTVL.

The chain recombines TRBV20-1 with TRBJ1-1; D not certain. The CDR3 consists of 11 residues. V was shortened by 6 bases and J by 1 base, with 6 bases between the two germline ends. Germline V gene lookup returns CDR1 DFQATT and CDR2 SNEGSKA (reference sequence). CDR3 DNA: TGCAGTGCGGAGGGGAACACTGAAGCTTTCTTT. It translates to CSAEGNTEAFF.